This is a list of T cell receptor beta chains from one sample in a study of blood T cell repertoires in COVID-19. Repertoires were generated with immunoSEQ multiplex PCR, while TCRdb's copy carries only in-frame clones and drops some. The sample has under 150,000 clones, around 63% seen once. The sequenced sample consisted of peripheral blood. The receptor set was obtained from a woman in her seventies with acute or convalescent COVID-19. The CDR3 runs from the conserved cysteine through the conserved F or W. D genes are given only for firm matches. The size of a clone is reported for some rows only, either as once, few or many, or as a class for expanded clones.

J | size | length | V | D | DNA | CDR3
TRBJ1-2 | NA | 14 | TRBV12-5 | TRBD1 | TGTGCTAGTGACAACACAGGGGGCACCGATGGCTACACCTTC | CASDNTGGTDGYTF
TRBJ1-1 | few | 13 | TRBV7-9 | NA | TGTGCCAGCAGCTTAGGACAGAACACTGAAGCTTTCTTT | CASSLGQNTEAFF
TRBJ2-7 | NA | 17 | TRBV7-9 | TRBD2 | TGTGCCAGCAGCTTATACCGGGGACTAGCGGTCTTGGGGGAGCAGTACTTC | CASSLYRGLAVLGEQYF
TRBJ2-3 | NA | 16 | TRBV7-9 | TRBD2 | TGTGCCAGCAGCTTCCGTACTAGCGGGATGACAGATACGCAGTATTTT | CASSFRTSGMTDTQYF
TRBJ2-7 | many | 13 | TRBV3-1/TRBV3-2 | NA | TGTGCCAGCAGCTCAGATATCTCAGACGAGCAGTACTTC | CASSSDISDEQYF
TRBJ2-2 | NA | 16 | TRBV3-1/TRBV3-2 | NA | TGTGCCAGCAGCCAAGCGTCAGTTGGGAGAACCGGGGAGCTGTTTTTT | CASSQASVGRTGELFF
TRBJ2-1 | NA | 11 | TRBV2 | NA | TGTGCCAGCAGTGTAGTCAATGAGCAGTTCTTC | CASSVVNEQFF
TRBJ2-7 | NA | 15 | TRBV7-7 | TRBD1 | TGTGCTAGCAGCCTCAACAGGGGGCCAGCCTACGAGCAGTACTTC | CASSLNRGPAYEQYF
TRBJ2-7 | NA | 15 | TRBV3-1/TRBV3-2 | NA | TGTGCCAGCAGCCAGCGGTCCGCCCCCAACTACGAGCAGTACTTC | CASSQRSAPNYEQYF
TRBJ1-1 | few | 13 | TRBV5-4 | NA | TGTGCCAGCAGCCCTCCACAGGGCGGTGAAGCTTTCTTT | CASSPPQGGEAFF
TRBJ2-7 | many | 12 | TRBV6-5 | NA | TGTGCCAGCGCTGGACAATCCTACGAGCAGTACTTC | CASAGQSYEQYF
TRBJ1-4 | NA | 16 | TRBV19 | NA | TGTGCCAGTAGTACCCACTCCTCCCGCGATAATGAAAAACTGTTTTTT | CASSTHSSRDNEKLFF
TRBJ1-1 | NA | 16 | TRBV7-6 | TRBD1 | TGTGCCAGCAGCTTAGCGGGAGCAGGGGGAAACACTGAAGCTTTCTTT | CASSLAGAGGNTEAFF
TRBJ2-3 | NA | 16 | TRBV4-1 | NA | TGCGCCAGCAGCCGCGGGACGGGCCATATCTCAGATACGCAGTATTTT | CASSRGTGHISDTQYF
TRBJ1-2 | NA | 12 | TRBV3-1/TRBV3-2 | NA | TGTGCCAGCAGCCAAGATGTAACAGGTCCGACCTTC | CASSQDVTGPTF
TRBJ2-7 | NA | 15 | TRBV6-5 | NA | TGTGCCAGCAGTTCCCAGGGCCGAAGCTCCTACGAGCAGTACTTC | CASSSQGRSSYEQYF
TRBJ2-5 | NA | 14 | TRBV7-2 | NA | TGTGCCAGCAGCTTAGGTCCCTTGGCAGAGACCCAGTACTTC | CASSLGPLAETQYF
TRBJ2-1 | NA | 18 | TRBV5-1 | TRBD2 | TGCGCCAGCAGCTCCGCGGGACTAGCGGGAGGGCCGAGGAATGAGCAGTTCTTC | CASSSAGLAGGPRNEQFF
TRBJ2-7 | once | 14 | TRBV7-6 | TRBD1 | TGTGCCAGCAGCTTAAAGTACGACAGGGACGAGCAGTACTTC | CASSLKYDRDEQYF
TRBJ1-2 | NA | 14 | TRBV14 | NA | TGTGCCAGCAGCCCACCTGGAGGGATCTATGGCTACACCTTC | CASSPPGGIYGYTF
TRBJ2-6 | NA | 14 | TRBV12-5 | NA | TGTGCTAGTGCCCCCCCAGGGGGGGCCAACGTCCTGACTTTC | CASAPPGGANVLTF
TRBJ1-2 | NA | 14 | TRBV5-6 | TRBD1 | TGTGCCAGCAGTCCTAGGGGGCGCGCCTATGGCTACACCTTC | CASSPRGRAYGYTF
TRBJ2-7 | NA | 14 | TRBV10-3 | TRBD1 | TGTGCCATCAGTGAGTCGGACAGGGATTACGAGCAGTACTTC | CAISESDRDYEQYF
TRBJ2-1 | NA | 13 | TRBV29-1 | NA | TGCAGCGTTGAGGGGACTGGGAACAATGAGCAGTTCTTC | CSVEGTGNNEQFF
TRBJ1-2 | NA | 13 | TRBV2 | TRBD1 | TGTGCCAATTCGACAGGGGGAGGCTATGGCTACACCTTC | CANSTGGGYGYTF
TRBJ2-2 | NA | 16 | TRBV2 | TRBD1 | TGTGCCAGCAGGCCGGGACAGTTCCCGAACACCGGGGAGCTGTTTTTT | CASRPGQFPNTGELFF